This TCR beta chain stems from a study of T-cell memory formation after mild COVID-19. Overall study findings and caveats: Contracting clones, day 15 to 85, had balanced CD4/CD8, and later expanders favored CD4+. A second wave of clones peaked on day 37, and their SARS-CoV-2 specificity went unconfirmed.

One entry per CDR3 protein, called by TCRdb with MiXCR from the 5' RACE reads. The sample yields around 320,000 distinct CDR3 sequences, roughly 19% seen once. In regard to this clonotype: What it binds is not known.

Germline V gives CDR1 SQVTM, CDR2 ANQGSEA. This CDR3 region has 15 residues. V was trimmed by 2 bases and J by 7 bases, leaving 21 bases between them. The receptor comes from a man aged 18 to 30 who had mild COVID-19 (a few samples of this study predate the infection). Cell type and time point are not known. The sequenced material came from PBMCs or a T cell subset sorted from them (not recorded which). The rearrangement uses TRBV29-1 and TRBJ2-7, with D perhaps matching TRBD2 (6 bases). CDR3 nucleotide sequence: TGCAGCGTTGAACCCCGGGGACCGGGAGTGAGAGAGCAGTACTTC. Translation: CSVEPRGPGVREQYF.